This is a list of T cell receptor beta chains from one sample in a study of cytomegalovirus exposure and HLA in healthy donors. The assay was immunoSEQ multiplex PCR, and TCRdb's table has in-frame clones only and misses some. Of 85,000 to 90,000 clones listed, 96% are singletons. Source material: PBMCs. These receptors were collected from a man younger than 30 in good health and CMV-seronegative. Both conserved end residues are part of each CDR3. Fields, in order: CDR3 DNA, CDR3 protein, V gene, D gene, clone size, J gene. A D gene is named only where the DNA matches it firmly. Size is stated for part of the rows, as once, few or many counts, or as a class when the clone is expanded.

TGTGCCAGCAGCTGGTCGGGACTAGCGGGAGTAAACGAGCAGTTCTTC | CASSWSGLAGVNEQFF | TRBV11-2 | TRBD2 | once | TRBJ2-1
TGCGCCAGCAGCCAAAGGAGAGGAGATACGCAGTATTTT | CASSQRRGDTQYF | TRBV4-3 | - | - | TRBJ2-3
TGTGCCAGCACCCCCCCAGGGCGCCCGTCCACTGAAGCTTTCTTT | CASTPPGRPSTEAFF | TRBV14 | - | - | TRBJ1-1
TGTGCCAGTATTAACCGGGACAGCTACTATGGCTACACCTTC | CASINRDSYYGYTF | TRBV19 | TRBD1 | - | TRBJ1-2
TGCGCCACTAGGGGGGGTGAGCAGTTCTTC | CATRGGEQFF | TRBV23-1 | - | - | TRBJ2-1
TGCGCCAGCAGCCCGACAGGGGTTGGGCAGCCCCAGCATTTT | CASSPTGVGQPQHF | TRBV5-1 | TRBD1 | - | TRBJ1-5
TGTGCCAGCAGCTTATACTCAGGAGAGCAGTACTTC | CASSLYSGEQYF | TRBV5-6 | - | - | TRBJ2-7
TGTGCCAGCAGTTTTAGCGGGGACAATCAGCCCCAGCATTTT | CASSFSGDNQPQHF | TRBV28 | - | - | TRBJ1-5
TGTGCCAGCTCACCATCACAGGGGAATGAGCAGTTCTTC | CASSPSQGNEQFF | TRBV18 | TRBD1 | - | TRBJ2-1
TGTGCCAGCAGCGCGGGGAGCAATCAGCCCCAGCATTTT | CASSAGSNQPQHF | TRBV9 | - | - | TRBJ1-5
TGTGCCAGCAGCCTCGTAGGTTCGGGGAACACTGAAGCTTTCTTT | CASSLVGSGNTEAFF | TRBV11-2 | - | - | TRBJ1-1
TGTGCCAGCAGTTTAACGGGTAGCGGGAACACCGGGGAGCTGTTTTTT | CASSLTGSGNTGELFF | TRBV28 | - | - | TRBJ2-2
TGTGCCAGCAGTTCCCCAGGCGGGACAGCACCCTACGAGCAGTACTTC | CASSSPGGTAPYEQYF | TRBV6-8 | - | once | TRBJ2-7
TGTGCCAGCAGCTTGATCCCCACCAGGTGGGCTTCAGATACGCAGTATTTT | CASSLIPTRWASDTQYF | TRBV5-6 | - | once | TRBJ2-3
TGCAGCGTAGCGGGACTAGCGGGGCGGGGCGATGAGCAGTTCTTC | CSVAGLAGRGDEQFF | TRBV29-1 | TRBD2 | - | TRBJ2-1
TGTGCCAGCACCACCTGGGGACAGGGAGGGAATGAGCAGTTCTTC | CASTTWGQGGNEQFF | TRBV9 | TRBD1 | - | TRBJ2-1
TGTGCCAGCAGTTACTCGGGAGCGGGGATCTATGGCTACACCTTC | CASSYSGAGIYGYTF | TRBV6-5 | - | - | TRBJ1-2
TGCGCCAGCAGTACCGGAGGGTCCTTCCTTGAAGTCTCAGAGTACTTC | CASSTGGSFLEVSEYF | TRBV5-1 | - | - | TRBJ2-5
TGCGCCAGCAGCTTGCCGGGACAGGGTCTTGTGGGAACTGAAGCTTTCTTT | CASSLPGQGLVGTEAFF | TRBV5-1 | TRBD1 | - | TRBJ1-1
TGTGCCAGCAGTCCTCGCGGGGGCGGGGATCAGCCCCAGCATTTT | CASSPRGGGDQPQHF | TRBV7-2 | - | - | TRBJ1-5
TGTGCCAGCAGCTTTTTCCAGGGCACAGATACGCAGTATTTT | CASSFFQGTDTQYF | TRBV5-5 | - | - | TRBJ2-3
TGTGCCAGCAGCTTATCCCTAGCGGGAGTCACAGATACGCAGTATTTT | CASSLSLAGVTDTQYF | TRBV11-2 | TRBD2 | - | TRBJ2-3
TGCAGCGCCTGGGGGACAGTGAACTACAATGAGCAGTTCTTC | CSAWGTVNYNEQFF | TRBV29-1 | TRBD1 | - | TRBJ2-1
TGTGCCGGGGCCAGGGATCCGTCTCACGAGCAGTACTTC | CAGARDPSHEQYF | TRBV6-5 | - | - | TRBJ2-7
TGTGCCTGGACCCTCAAAATCCCCGACAGGGGAGGCTCTGGAAACACCATATATTTT | CAWTLKIPDRGGSGNTIYF | TRBV30 | TRBD1 | - | TRBJ1-3
TGCGCCAGCAGCCAACAGGCTGCTGACGAGCAGTACTTC | CASSQQAADEQYF | TRBV4-1 | - | once | TRBJ2-7
TGCGCCAGCAGCCGATACGGAGGGGCCGGTTTGAACACTGAAGCTTTCTTT | CASSRYGGAGLNTEAFF | TRBV4-1 | - | once | TRBJ1-1
TGTGCCAGCAGCTTAGTGATAACAGGGACACTCCCCGGGGAGCTGTTTTTT | CASSLVITGTLPGELFF | TRBV7-6 | - | - | TRBJ2-2
TGCGCCAGCAGTCAAAGCTCTGGATTTTGTCGGGGTGAAAAACTGTTTTTT | CASSQSSGFCRGEKLFF | TRBV23-1 | - | once | TRBJ1-4
TGTGCCAGCAGCGTCTCGGGGGACAATCAGCCCCAGCATTTT | CASSVSGDNQPQHF | TRBV9 | - | - | TRBJ1-5
TGTGCCAGCTCACCTTCAGAGGAAGAGACCCAGTACTTC | CASSPSEEETQYF | TRBV18 | - | - | TRBJ2-5
TGCGCCAGCAGCTCGGCAGGGGGTACCCGAAATGAGCAGTTCTTC | CASSSAGGTRNEQFF | TRBV5-1 | TRBD1 | once | TRBJ2-1
TGTGCCAGCAGTTTATCAGGCGGGATTAACTATGGCTACACCTTC | CASSLSGGINYGYTF | TRBV27 | - | - | TRBJ1-2
TGTGCCAGCAGCTGGGGGGGCTCCAGCTACACCTTC | CASSWGGSSYTF | TRBV6-5 | - | - | TRBJ1-2
TGTGCCAGCACACGAAGGGGCAGGGTCACTGAAGCTTTCTTT | CASTRRGRVTEAFF | TRBV5-4 | - | - | TRBJ1-1
TGTGCCTGGAGTGTACTTTGGGCGGGACTAAACCCGGATACCGGGGAGCTGTTTTTT | CAWSVLWAGLNPDTGELFF | TRBV30 | TRBD2 | - | TRBJ2-2
TGTGCCAGCAGCGCCCCAACCGCCGGGACTAGCGGGAGTACCCGCACAGATACGCAGTATTTT | CASSAPTAGTSGSTRTDTQYF | TRBV9 | TRBD2 | once | TRBJ2-3
TGTGCCAGCAGTGAAACGGGAAAGCCAACAGATACGCAGTATTTT | CASSETGKPTDTQYF | TRBV2 | - | - | TRBJ2-3
TGTGCCAGCAGCTCTCGGTTTGGTGAGCAGTTCTTC | CASSSRFGEQFF | TRBV7-3 | - | once | TRBJ2-1
TGCGCCAGAAGGGACAGGGGGCATGAGCAGTTCTTC | CARRDRGHEQFF | TRBV10-1 | TRBD1 | once | TRBJ2-1
TGTGCCTGGGAGGACAGCATGAACACTGAAGCTTTCTTT | CAWEDSMNTEAFF | TRBV30 | - | - | TRBJ1-1
TGTGCTAGTGGTCGGACCGGGACACACTCCTACAATGAGCAGTTCTTC | CASGRTGTHSYNEQFF | TRBV12-5 | - | - | TRBJ2-1
TGTGCCAGCATCGTAGGAGTCTTTCATGACACAGATACGCAGTATTTT | CASIVGVFHDTDTQYF | TRBV5-8 | - | - | TRBJ2-3
TGTGCCAGCAGCTCCCGGACTAGCGGAGGGACCGGGGAGCTGTTTTTT | CASSSRTSGGTGELFF | TRBV7-2 | TRBD2 | - | TRBJ2-2
TGTGCCTGGAGTGTTTTGGCCCGCGGGGAGCTGTTTTTT | CAWSVLARGELFF | TRBV30 | - | - | TRBJ2-2
TGTGCCAGCAGTTACACGGGACAGGGGGCACACGAGCAGTACTTC | CASSYTGQGAHEQYF | TRBV27 | TRBD1 | - | TRBJ2-7
TGTGCCAGCAGCCAATCGAAGACGGCGGGTCCAGATACGCAGTATTTT | CASSQSKTAGPDTQYF | TRBV16 | - | - | TRBJ2-3
TGTGCCAGCAGTTTCACCTTTAGGGGGCGATACAATGAGCAGTTCTTC | CASSFTFRGRYNEQFF | TRBV27 | TRBD1 | once | TRBJ2-1
TGTGCCAGCAGCTTAAGGAGCGGAAGCACAGATACGCAGTATTTT | CASSLRSGSTDTQYF | TRBV11-3 | - | once | TRBJ2-3
TGTGCCAGCACCACCGACCGAGCTAGGGGCTACACCTTC | CASTTDRARGYTF | TRBV7-8 | - | - | TRBJ1-2
TGCGCCAGCAGTCCCCGGGTCCAAACCACCGGGGAGCTGTTTTTT | CASSPRVQTTGELFF | TRBV10-1 | - | - | TRBJ2-2
TGTGCCTGGAGTGCTGGACTAGGGCCTCAAGAGACCCAGTACTTC | CAWSAGLGPQETQYF | TRBV30 | TRBD2 | - | TRBJ2-5
TGTGCCGGGAAAATACAGAAAAACACTGAAGCTTTCTTT | CAGKIQKNTEAFF | TRBV30 | - | once | TRBJ1-1
TGTGCCAGCAGTGACCGAAACCGCAACACAGGGCCGGTATATGGCTACACCTTC | CASSDRNRNTGPVYGYTF | TRBV25-1 | - | - | TRBJ1-2
TGCGCCAGCAGCCAGACGAGAACAGAGTATGGCTACACCTTC | CASSQTRTEYGYTF | TRBV4-1 | - | once | TRBJ1-2
TGTGCCAGCAGTTTAAGCGGACAGAATGAGCAGTTCTTC | CASSLSGQNEQFF | TRBV27 | - | - | TRBJ2-1
TGTGCCAGCAGTTACTCTACAGGGTCCCGGAATTCACCCCTCCACTTT | CASSYSTGSRNSPLHF | TRBV6-5 | - | - | TRBJ1-6
TGTGCCAGCAGCTTAGCGACAGGGATTTTCGGGTCACCCCTCCACTTT | CASSLATGIFGSPLHF | TRBV13 | TRBD1 | - | TRBJ1-6